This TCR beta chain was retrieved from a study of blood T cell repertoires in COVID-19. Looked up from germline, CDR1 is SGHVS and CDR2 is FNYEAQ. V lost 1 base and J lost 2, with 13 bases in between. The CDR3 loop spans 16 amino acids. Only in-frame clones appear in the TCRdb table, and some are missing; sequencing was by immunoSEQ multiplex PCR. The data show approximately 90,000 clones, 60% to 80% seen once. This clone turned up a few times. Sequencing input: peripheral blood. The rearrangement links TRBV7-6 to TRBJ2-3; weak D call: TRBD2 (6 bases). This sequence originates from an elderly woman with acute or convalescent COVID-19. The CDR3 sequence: CASSLEAGLFTDTQYF. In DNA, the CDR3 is TGTGCCAGCAGCTTAGAGGCGGGACTTTTCACAGATACGCAGTATTTT.